The 21 T cell receptor beta chains reported below all come from one sample, sequenced in a study of blood T cell repertoires in COVID-19. The table came from immunoSEQ multiplex PCR; TCRdb's copy has only in-frame clones and leaves some out. The sample holds 200,000 to 300,000 clones, about 84% seen once. Sequencing used peripheral blood. The receptors here all came from an elderly man with acute or convalescent COVID-19.

The V call is TRBV10-2, the J call TRBJ1-2; 7 positions match TRBD1. The CDR3 spans 14 residues. CDR1 and CDR2 (germline): WSHSY, SAAADI. Germline trimming cut 7 bases from V and 7 bases from J; bases unmatched to any gene: 12. CDR3 loop: CASMVSEGAFGYTF. CDR3 DNA: TGCGCCAGCATGGTTTCGGAGGGGGCGTTTGGCTACACCTTC.

The V call is TRBV5-1, the J call TRBJ1-3; 8 positions match TRBD1. With V trimmed by 0 bases and J by 0 bases, 2 bases remained unmatched. The CDR3 loop spans 16 amino acids. CDR1 SGHRS and CDR2 YFSETQ come from the germline V gene. The CDR3 region has the DNA TGCGCCAGCAGCTTGGGGGACAGGAGCTCTGGAAACACCATATATTTT. Protein product: CASSLGDRSSGNTIYF.

The table lists this clone with a count of one. The chain combines TRBV2 with TRBJ1-6, with 10 nucleotides matching TRBD1. Germline V gene sequence: CDR1 SNHLY, CDR2 FYNNEI. The CDR3 spans 17 residues. The V gene end was trimmed by 5 bases and the J gene end by 10 bases; junction bases not matched to a gene: 14. This CDR3 is CASSQGQGGMGGSPLHF. CDR3 bases: TGTGCCAGCAGTCAAGGACAGGGGGGTATGGGGGGATCACCCCTCCACTTT. Using reference TRBV2 and TRBJ1-6 for the parts outside the CDR3, the full variable domain is EPEVTQTPSHQVTQMGQEVILRCVPISNHLYFYWYRQILGQKVEFLVSFYNNEISEKSEIFDDQFSVERPDGSNFTLKIRSTKLEDSAMYFCASSQGQGGMGGSPLHFGNGTRLTVT.

The V call is TRBV6-5, the J call TRBJ1-4; 7 nucleotides match TRBD1. Germline CDR1 reads MNHEY; CDR2 reads SVGAGI. This CDR3 is built from 13 residues. V shed 10 bases and J 7 bases; nucleotides not matched to a gene: 9. CDR3 loop: CATSRGRGEKLFF. CDR3 in DNA: TGTGCCACCTCGAGGGGGCGCGGTGAAAAACTGTTTTTT.

The genes are TRBV5-1 and TRBJ1-5; D may be TRBD1 (6 bases). Germline CDR1 SGHRS, CDR2 YFSETQ. The CDR3 has 14 amino acids. V lost 2 bases to trimming and J lost 6 bases, with 12 bases between them. Here the CDR3 reads CASSFTGMGQPQHF. In nucleotides, the CDR3 is TGCGCCAGCAGCTTCACAGGGATGGGTCAGCCCCAGCATTTT.

The chain links TRBV7-9 to TRBJ1-5; 7 positions agree with TRBD1. The V and J ends lost 1 base and 2 bases, in that order; junction bases with no gene match: 5. CDR1 and CDR2 from the germline V gene are SEHNR and FQNEAQ (reference sequence). The CDR3 contains 16 residues. CDR3 sequence reads: CASSLEAGGGNQPQHF. In nucleotides, the CDR3 is TGTGCCAGCAGCTTAGAGGCAGGGGGAGGCAATCAGCCCCAGCATTTT.

This chain connects TRBV2 to TRBJ1-4, with D possibly being TRBD1 (6 bases). There are 15 residues in the CDR3. Germline V gives CDR1 SNHLY, CDR2 FYNNEI. Trimming shortened V by 7 bases and J by 0 bases, and 12 bases separated the two germline ends. This CDR3 is CASIRTVATNEKLFF. CDR3 DNA sequence: TGTGCCAGCATTCGGACAGTCGCAACTAATGAAAAACTGTTTTTT.

The chain joins TRBV19 to TRBJ1-6; D ambiguous. Trimming took off 1 base at V and 5 bases at J, with 6 bases between the two ends. CDR1 is LNHDA and CDR2 is SQIVND in the germline V gene (reference sequence). This CDR3 has 14 amino acids. This CDR3 reads CASSIVENNSPLHF. CDR3 bases: TGTGCCAGTAGTATAGTAGAGAATAATTCACCCCTCCACTTT.

The chain recombines TRBV6-5 with TRBJ1-2, with D possibly matching TRBD1 (6 bases). Germline CDR1 reads MNHEY; CDR2 reads SVGAGI. This CDR3 is built from 13 residues. V lost 6 bases and J 3 bases, leaving 11 bases between the germline ends. As DNA, the CDR3 is TGTGCCAGCAGCCTACAGGGCGACTATGGCTACACCTTC. Protein: CASSLQGDYGYTF.

The V and J genes are TRBV21-1 and TRBJ2-5; the D call TRBD2 from the table was never checked on the DNA. TRBV21-1 is a known pseudogene. The CDR3 spans 13 residues. CDR3 loop: CASSKDREETQYF. The CDR3 bases are TGTGCCAGCAGCAAAGACCGGGAGGAGACCCAGTACTTC.

The rearrangement links TRBV5-4 to TRBJ1-5; 10 nucleotides agree with TRBD1. Germline CDR1 and CDR2: SGHNT and YYREEE (reference sequence). J was trimmed by 0 bases and V by 6 bases; bases with no gene match: 9. This CDR3 has 17 amino acids. The CDR3 loop is CASTRTGGSYSNQPQHF. The CDR3 coding sequence is TGTGCCAGCACCCGGACAGGGGGGTCTTATAGCAATCAGCCCCAGCATTTT.

The chain employs TRBV28 and TRBJ1-3; 9 bases are shared with TRBD1. Trimming at V came to 6 bases and at J to 0 bases, leaving 15 bases not matched to a gene. The CDR3 sequence is 19 residues long. Germline V CDR1 and CDR2: MDHEN, SYDVKM. CDR3 DNA sequence: TGTGCCAGCAGCCCTTCAGGGACAGGGACCCAAAGCTCTGGAAACACCATATATTTT. It codes for CASSPSGTGTQSSGNTIYF.

As to this clone: Other nucleotide sequences in the sample specify the same CDR3. This chain joins TRBV5-4 and TRBJ2-2, with 12 bases fitting TRBD2. Germline-derived CDR1 and CDR2 are SGHNT and YYREEE (reference sequence). J lost 2 bases, V lost 4 bases, and 3 bases had no gene match. The CDR3 is 16 residues long. The CDR3 DNA reads as TGTGCCAGCAGCCCAGGACTAGCGGGAAACACCGGGGAGCTGTTTTTT. Its translation: CASSPGLAGNTGELFF.

This chain uses TRBV19 with TRBJ1-2; no firm D call. V was cut by 7 bases and J by 8 bases, with 14 bases left in between. Germline-derived CDR1 and CDR2 are LNHDA and SQIVND (reference sequence). This CDR3 has 12 residues. CDR3 sequence reads: CASTPTGGGYTF. For the CDR3, the DNA is TGTGCCAGTACCCCCACCGGCGGAGGCTACACCTTC.

The CDR3 protein is CASSETRSGANVLTF. As DNA, the CDR3 is TGTGCCAGCAGTGAGACAAGGTCTGGGGCCAACGTCCTGACTTTC. The J gene is TRBJ2-6, the V gene TRBV2; unclear D gene. Germline V gene lookup returns CDR1 SNHLY and CDR2 FYNNEI. The CDR3 has 15 residues. With 3 bases removed from V and 1 base from J, the gap between germline ends came to 7 bases.

This chain uses TRBV27 with TRBJ1-3; a weak D match, TRBD1 (6 bases). Trimming took 6 bases from V and 2 from J, leaving 14 bases between them. The V gene's germline CDR1 is MNHEY and CDR2 SMNVEV (reference sequence). There are 15 residues in the CDR3. The CDR3 here is CASRSSGVPGNTIYF. CDR3 bases: TGTGCCAGCAGGTCCTCAGGGGTCCCTGGAAACACCATATATTTT.

The chain combines TRBV19 with TRBJ1-5, with D possibly matching TRBD1 (6 bases). Germline CDR1 LNHDA, CDR2 SQIVND (reference sequence). The CDR3 has 15 residues. Trimming left V 7 bases short and J 5 bases short, with 18 bases between. The CDR3 loop is CASTSPRQADQPQHF. Written as DNA, the CDR3 is TGTGCCAGTACCTCCCCGCGACAGGCGGATCAGCCCCAGCATTTT.

The rearrangement joins TRBV28 to TRBJ2-3; TRBD1 might be the D (5 bases). Trimming shortened V by 6 bases and J by 7 bases, and 23 bases separated the two germline ends. CDR1 is MDHEN and CDR2 is SYDVKM in the germline V gene. This CDR3 contains 16 residues. CDR3 residues: CASRPTGQGPRHTQYF. CDR3 bases: TGTGCCAGCAGGCCTACAGGACAAGGTCCAAGGCATACGCAGTATTTT.

This clone occurred once. The rearrangement joins TRBV7-6 to TRBJ2-7; TRBD2 is a possible D gene (5 bases). Looked up from germline, CDR1 is SGHVS and CDR2 is FNYEAQ. V was shortened by 2 bases and J by 0 bases, with 8 bases between the two germline ends. This CDR3 contains 14 residues. The CDR3 DNA reads as TGTGCCAGCAGCTTAACCGGGGTCTCCTACGAGCAGTACTTC. Translation: CASSLTGVSYEQYF.

This chain joins TRBV5-1 and TRBJ2-7, with 9 bases identical to TRBD1. Germline loops: CDR1 SGHRS, CDR2 YFSETQ. After removal of 4 bases from V and 5 bases from J, the junction contained 7 bases not matched to a gene. The length of the CDR3 is 14 residues. The CDR3 DNA sequence: TGCGCCAGCAGCAGGCCGGGACAGGGAAACGAGCAGTACTTC. Its translation is CASSRPGQGNEQYF.

This clone was counted once. For the CDR3, the DNA is TGTGCCAGCAGCTGGGCGGGGGAGCAATACAATGAGCAGTTCTTC. Translated: CASSWAGEQYNEQFF. The V call is TRBV21-1, the J call TRBJ2-1; TRBD2 is the table's D call and was not checked against the DNA. TRBV21-1 is labeled a pseudogene. The CDR3 contains 15 residues.